The rows below give T cell receptor beta chains drawn from one sample of a study of blood T cell repertoires in COVID-19. The data were produced by immunoSEQ multiplex PCR, yet TCRdb's version contains in-frame clones alone and is incomplete. This table holds about 250,000 clones, around 82% found once. The material sequenced was peripheral blood. These receptors were taken from a middle-aged man with active or convalescent COVID-19. CDR3s include the opening cysteine and the closing phenylalanine or tryptophan. The order of the fields is CDR3 protein, CDR3 DNA, clone size, V gene, D gene, J gene. A D gene is named only where the DNA matches it firmly. Not every row has a clone size; where given, it reads once, few, many or a size class.

CDR3aa: CASSAQTGTGELFF
CDR3nt: TGTGCCAGCAGTGCCCAGACGGGGACCGGGGAGCTGTTTTTT
abundance: .
v_gene: TRBV27
d_gene: .
j_gene: TRBJ2-2

CDR3aa: CATSDTGQGVVTEAFF
CDR3nt: TGTGCCACCAGTGACACGGGACAGGGGGTTGTAACTGAAGCTTTCTTT
abundance: .
v_gene: TRBV24-1
d_gene: TRBD1
j_gene: TRBJ1-1

CDR3aa: CASSLGDMMPDGQFF
CDR3nt: TGCGCCAGCAGCTTGGGGGACATGATGCCGGATGGGCAGTTCTTC
abundance: .
v_gene: TRBV5-1
d_gene: .
j_gene: TRBJ2-1

CDR3aa: CASSPPGHTYEQYF
CDR3nt: TGTGCCAGCAGCCCGCCGGGACATACTTACGAGCAGTACTTC
abundance: .
v_gene: TRBV7-9
d_gene: .
j_gene: TRBJ2-7

CDR3aa: CASSRETGLAPQHF
CDR3nt: TGCGCCAGCAGCCGTGAGACAGGCCTTGCTCCCCAGCATTTT
abundance: few
v_gene: TRBV4-1
d_gene: .
j_gene: TRBJ1-5

CDR3aa: CASGPPTAPGF
CDR3nt: TGTGCCTCGGGGCCCCCGACAGCCCCTGGCTTC
abundance: .
v_gene: TRBV30
d_gene: .
j_gene: TRBJ1-2

CDR3aa: CASTDPGGAGSYEQYF
CDR3nt: TGTGCCAGCACCGATCCAGGGGGCGCAGGGTCCTACGAGCAGTACTTC
abundance: .
v_gene: TRBV7-2
d_gene: TRBD1
j_gene: TRBJ2-7

CDR3aa: CASSPGQGITYEQYF
CDR3nt: TGTGCCAGCAGCCCAGGGCAGGGGATAACCTACGAGCAGTACTTC
abundance: few
v_gene: TRBV6-2/TRBV6-3
d_gene: .
j_gene: TRBJ2-7

CDR3aa: CASSSPYSNQPQHF
CDR3nt: TGTGCCAGCAGTTCCCCCTATAGCAATCAGCCCCAGCATTTT
abundance: once
v_gene: TRBV28
d_gene: .
j_gene: TRBJ1-5

CDR3aa: CASSAFGVNYGYTF
CDR3nt: TGTGCCAGCAGCGCCTTCGGGGTTAACTATGGCTACACCTTC
abundance: .
v_gene: TRBV5-6
d_gene: .
j_gene: TRBJ1-2

CDR3aa: CASSFQTVNTEAFF
CDR3nt: TGTGCCAGCAGCTTCCAAACGGTGAACACTGAAGCTTTCTTT
abundance: few
v_gene: TRBV7-8
d_gene: .
j_gene: TRBJ1-1

CDR3aa: CASSPPTDTQYF
CDR3nt: TGTGCCAGCAGCCCTCCTACAGATACGCAGTATTTT
abundance: .
v_gene: TRBV3-1/TRBV3-2
d_gene: .
j_gene: TRBJ2-3

CDR3aa: CASSQAGAGGPEKLFF
CDR3nt: TGCGCCAGCAGCCAAGCCGGGGCAGGGGGCCCTGAAAAACTGTTTTTT
abundance: .
v_gene: TRBV4-1
d_gene: TRBD1
j_gene: TRBJ1-4

CDR3aa: CASSPRTGGETQYF
CDR3nt: TGCGCCAGCAGCCCAAGGACAGGGGGGGAGACCCAGTACTTC
abundance: .
v_gene: TRBV5-1
d_gene: TRBD1
j_gene: TRBJ2-5

CDR3aa: CASSPVGRRTGSSYEQYF
CDR3nt: TGTGCCAGCAGCCCCGTAGGGAGACGGACAGGGAGCTCCTACGAGCAGTACTTC
abundance: .
v_gene: TRBV11-2
d_gene: TRBD1
j_gene: TRBJ2-7

CDR3aa: CAWSVGATDSPLHF
CDR3nt: TGTGCCTGGAGTGTGGGGGCTACGGATTCACCCCTCCACTTT
abundance: .
v_gene: TRBV30
d_gene: .
j_gene: TRBJ1-6

CDR3aa: CASSMRSSGNTIYF
CDR3nt: TGTGCCAGTAGTATGAGGAGCTCTGGAAACACCATATATTTT
abundance: .
v_gene: TRBV19
d_gene: .
j_gene: TRBJ1-3